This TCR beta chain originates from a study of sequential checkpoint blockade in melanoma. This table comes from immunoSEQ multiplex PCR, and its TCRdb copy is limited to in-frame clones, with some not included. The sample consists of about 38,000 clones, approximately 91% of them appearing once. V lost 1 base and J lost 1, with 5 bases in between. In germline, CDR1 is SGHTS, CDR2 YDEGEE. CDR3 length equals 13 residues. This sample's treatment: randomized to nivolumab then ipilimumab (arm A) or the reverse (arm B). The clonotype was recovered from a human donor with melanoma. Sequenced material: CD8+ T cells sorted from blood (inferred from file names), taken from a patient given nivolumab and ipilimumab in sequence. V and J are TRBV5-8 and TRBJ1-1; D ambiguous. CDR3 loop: CASSLFGNTEAFF. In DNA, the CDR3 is TGTGCCAGCAGCTTGTTCGGGAACACTGAAGCTTTCTTT.